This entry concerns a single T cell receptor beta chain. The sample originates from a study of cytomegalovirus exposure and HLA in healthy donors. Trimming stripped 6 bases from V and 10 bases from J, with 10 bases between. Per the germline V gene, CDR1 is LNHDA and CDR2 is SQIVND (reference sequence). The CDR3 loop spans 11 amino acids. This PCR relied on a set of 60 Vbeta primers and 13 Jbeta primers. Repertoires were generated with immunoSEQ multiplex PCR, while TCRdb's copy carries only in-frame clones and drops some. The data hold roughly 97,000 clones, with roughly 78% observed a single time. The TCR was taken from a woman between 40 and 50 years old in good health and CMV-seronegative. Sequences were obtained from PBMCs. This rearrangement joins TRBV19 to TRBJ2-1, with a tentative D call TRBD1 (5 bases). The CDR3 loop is CASRQAQEQFF. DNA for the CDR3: TGTGCCAGTAGACAGGCTCAGGAGCAGTTCTTC.